This TCR beta chain was recorded in a study of cytomegalovirus exposure and HLA in healthy donors (dated 2017 in TCRdb). Broadly, across the study: An earlier analysis of some 600 of the donors reported over 250 Gb of sequence data and 90 million to 120 million unique TCR beta sequences obtained from 180 million or so T cells. Roughly 310 gigabases of sequencing data and approximately 80 million unique TCR sequences were included in an early release covering roughly 700 HLA-typed donors. Of the 300 to 500 genotyped donors, more than 75% were placed in the genetic ancestry cluster associated with self-reported Caucasian donors. The study aimed to test whether cataloging public T cell receptors could reveal signatures of past pathogen exposure. Using immunosequencing, the study profiled T cell repertoires from 500 to 800 subjects and related those repertoires to cytomegalovirus serostatus. Along with the approximately 620-subject first cohort, a separate validation cohort of around 110 different subjects was used. The study combined high-throughput TCR immunosequencing, statistical association of individual TCRs with disease status, and machine learning to predict cytomegalovirus infection status. In a later analysis, previously published TCR beta repertoires from 666 donors were re-analyzed and high-resolution HLA genotyping was added so that TCR occurrence patterns could be studied. In the later analysis, no new phenotypic data were used to find candidate immune exposures; instead, reliance was placed on TCR beta sequences and their occurrence across donors. To decide whether each TCR beta V gene segment behaved as functional or pseudogenic, an earlier analysis of some 580 of the donors relied on high-throughput TCR beta sequencing. Alongside the repertoire data, information on donor age, sex, ethnicity and CMV serostatus was compiled. A later genetic analysis used genome-wide SNP genotypes for about 65% of the 666 donors, treating that subset as a discovery cohort. Every discovery cohort repertoire had been produced on one sequencing platform. Both class I and class II loci were covered by HLA typing, at four-digit resolution. The number of donors typed differed by locus, with 629-630 for A, B, C, DRB1 and DQB1, around 500 for DQA1, some 570 for DPA1, and over 400 for DPB1. About 5 DR-DQ haplotypes were handled as single units for association and clustering, since linkage in the cohort was strong. Across 300 to 400 genotyped donors of the cohort, an average of about 240,000 unique TCR beta nucleotide sequences per donor were sequenced, and roughly 20% of those sequences were non-productive. General study outcomes and caveats: Because counts were too low, some 16 rarely observed V segments, including chromosome 9 orphons, were excluded from the earlier analysis of fewer than 650 of the donors. The authors suggested that the approach could potentially be extended to other disease states and immunological phenotypes. A total of fewer than 200 TCR beta chains were listed by the study as associated with cytomegalovirus. According to a later analysis, parvovirus B19, influenza, CMV and Epstein-Barr virus appeared linked to several top co-occurrence clusters. According to a later analysis, most CMV-associated TCR beta chains appeared to be HLA-restricted, and the HLA associations seemed to be driven largely by CMV exposure. In a later genetic analysis, fewer N-insertions in productive TCRs were reported among donors in an Asian-associated ancestry cluster than the roughly 640-donor mean. In a later analysis, HLA-associated TCR beta chains showed more clonal expansion and lower generation probabilities than non-associated chains that were equally common. The sequencing pipeline was judged likely to have produced a cluster of highly shared sequence variants as a technical artifact. In vitro tests confirmed that a few of the cytomegalovirus-associated TCR beta chains recognize cytomegalovirus antigens. In an earlier analysis of about 600 of the donors, most TCR beta V segments appeared in productive rearrangements about 87% or about 30% of the time, broadly matching IMGT annotations. CMV serostatus was the only immune exposure information available for the cohort. V-gene and J-gene trimming of TCR beta chains was associated with a missense DCLRE1C variant in a later genetic analysis, and the association was replicated in an independent cohort. A later analysis associated 16,951 TCR beta sequences with specific HLA alleles at a false discovery rate of 0.05. Because the 87-base-pair reads could not distinguish some IMGT-functional V segments, including TRBV6-2 and TRBV6-3, those segments were excluded. In a later analysis, the rate of TCR association differed among HLA loci, with DRB1 alleles having the most associated TCRs and HLA-C alleles having the fewest. A further reported finding was that TCR beta sequences accurately predicted the HLA-A and HLA-B alleles for most subjects in the first cohort. HLA typing was unavailable for some donors at each locus, so association tests used only the typed subset. When HLA alleles, especially DR and DQ, strongly co-occurred, TCR associations were difficult to assign to individual alleles. Sequencing depth was assumed to be roughly uniform across donors in the presence/absence analyses, though that assumption may not hold. Linkage disequilibrium might explain the correlated functional status among segregating V segments, but an unknown experimental factor could not be ruled out. The cohort was sequenced for TCR beta chains only, and without alpha or paired-chain data the features that could be detected were limited. While some public TCRs were present in many individuals, most TCR sequences turned up only very rarely across donors. In both the original and validation cohorts, the classifier was reported to diagnose cytomegalovirus status with high specificity and sensitivity.

The library was obtained by the immunoSEQ multiplex PCR assay. A mixture of 60 forward primers for TCR Vbeta segments and 13 reverse primers for TCR Jbeta segments was used in the multiplex PCR. A multiplex PCR assay on genomic DNA amplified the CDR3 region of rearranged TCR beta genes. The Illumina HiSeq System was used to sequence the amplified TCR beta libraries as 87-base-pair reads. The authors' pipeline ran thus. A later analysis counted some 80 million unique TCR beta chains across the 650 to 700 repertoires, and roughly 11 million of these chains were shared by at least two donors. To remove PCR and sequencing errors, raw reads were error-corrected and collapsed into unique sequences using a nearest-neighbor algorithm that merged closely related sequences. To assign V, D and J gene segments, CDR3 sequences were aligned to IMGT reference sequences. Each retained sequence needed at least a six-nucleotide match to both a V gene segment and a J gene segment. A rearrangement counted as productive if the CDR3 had no stop codons and remained in frame with V and J, and every other rearrangement counted as non-productive. CDR3 was defined by IMGT convention, running from the second conserved V-encoded cysteine to the conserved J-encoded phenylalanine. In an earlier analysis of 500 to 650 of the donors, sequences lacking an unambiguous match to a single V gene segment were excluded. An earlier analysis of 450 to 650 of the donors called V segments functional above 56.7% productive rearrangements and segregating when the between-donor standard deviation exceeded 5%. A statistical classification framework was built to diagnose cytomegalovirus status from the catalog of TCR beta chain sequences. V and J gene assignment, in a later analysis, came from comparing TCR nucleotide sequences with IMGT/GENE-DB human TR gene sequences. Using the TCRdist pipeline, a later analysis assigned CDR3 sequences along with most-parsimonious VDJ recombination scenarios. In a later analysis, each TCR beta chain was defined by its CDR3 amino acid sequence together with its V-gene family, and reads without a unique V-gene family were excluded. In a later analysis, 500 to 650 highly shared, low-generation-probability nucleotide sequences were removed to address suspected cross-contamination and a sequencing artifact. In a later analysis, a clonal expansion index was calculated for each public chain from normalized within-repertoire ranks of inferred template counts. Generation probabilities in a later analysis came from a VDJ recombination model fitted to out-of-frame rearrangements, and those results were checked against IGoR. In a later analysis, hypergeometric tests were used to score TCR-TCR, TCR-HLA and TCR-CMV co-occurrence, with a repertoire-size bias correction applied to TCR pairs. In a later analysis, false discovery rates were estimated by permuting HLA or CMV assignments 20 times. A later analysis grouped co-occurring TCRs with DBSCAN, adding TCRdist sequence similarity when clustering within HLA-allele-positive subsets. Repertoires with fewer than 30,000 or more than 120,000 public chains, plus five repertoires with anomalous nucleotide sharing, were excluded from co-occurrence clustering. Not all clones reach the TCRdb copy of this immuneACCESS table, which keeps in-frame sequences only. Checked studies attribute under half of the gap to unresolved V genes and leave the rest unexplained. V and J calls and clone size are those listed in that table; D and trimming were worked out from the DNA. A total of 160,000 or so clones appear in this sample, roughly 77% of them only once. 4.7% of the sample goes to the ten largest clones.

The cohort consisted of 666 healthy bone marrow donors. All cohort members were sampled while nominally healthy, although unrecorded immune exposures were likely present. The donor was CMV seropositive and was included in the group of 289 seropositive cohort members. A peripheral blood sample was provided by each donor, and peripheral blood mononuclear cells were used for TCR beta sequencing. The Qiagen DNeasy Blood Extraction Kit was used to extract genomic DNA from the blood cell samples. On this clone itself: Its antigen remains unidentified. There are no base qualities to consult, and no much larger clone falls within one base.

Its CDR3 holds 15 amino acids, cysteine through phenylalanine. Left in the record is the CDR3 DNA by itself, 45 bases read in frame from the first base. The V end gives up 4 bases and the J end 6 bases, leaving 6 bases in the junction not matched to a gene. CDR1 and CDR2, looked up from the germline V gene, are SGHVS and FNYEAQ. The source material was PBMCs. The rearranged chain carries TRBV7-6 and TRBJ1-3; 10 of the junction bases match TRBD1. The receptor's source is a man between 18 and 29 years old in good health and CMV-seropositive. In nucleotide form, the sequence is TGTGCCAGCAGCTCTGAAGACAGGGGGCAAAACACCATATATTTT. Translated, it reads CASSSEDRGQNTIYF.